The next 19 T cell receptor beta chains were all read from a single sample in a study of molecular identifiers for immune sequencing clone quantification. TCRdb reprocessed the PCR reads via MiXCR and lists one record per CDR3 protein. The table lists some 100,000 distinct CDR3 sequences, around 20% of them singletons, with around 0.8% in the top ten. Material: naive CD8+ T cells from blood, with Jurkat cell RNA spiked in. Subset: FACS-sorted CD8+CD4-CCR7+CD45RA+ naive T cells. The receptor set was obtained from a human donor in good health. Some libraries in this study had Jurkat cell RNA spiked in.

Many counts were recorded for this clonotype. The gene calls are TRBV28 and TRBJ1-5; possible D gene TRBD1, 6 bases. Between the trimmed V and J ends, which lost 6 bases and 0 bases, there was a span of 12 bases. CDR3 length: 15 residues. Germline CDR1 and CDR2: MDHEN and SYDVKM. The CDR3 reads CASRGTGISNQPQHF. CDR3 sequence (DNA): TGTGCCAGCAGGGGTACAGGGATTAGCAATCAGCCCCAGCATTTT. Variable domain in full (rest from reference TRBV28 and TRBJ1-5): DVKVTQSSRYLVKRTGEKVFLECVQDMDHENMFWYRQDPGLGLRLIYFSYDVKMKEKGDIPEGYSVSREKKERFSLILESASTNQTSMYLCASRGTGISNQPQHFGDGTRLSIL.

This clonotype was seen ten or more times. The V call is TRBV30, the J call TRBJ2-3; no reliable D call. Germline assignment: CDR1 GTSNPN and CDR2 SVGIG (reference sequence). This CDR3 contains 11 residues. Trimming cost V 2 bases and J 6 bases, with 6 bases left between them. CDR3 bases: TGTGCCTGGAGTTTGGTGGATACGCAGTATTTT. Translating it yields CAWSLVDTQYF.

This clonotype was found many times. The V gene is TRBV7-8, the J gene TRBJ1-5; no definite D call. Looked up from germline, CDR1 is SGHVS and CDR2 is FQNEAQ. This CDR3 is built from 14 residues. Deletions cut 4 bases from V and 0 bases from J, with 7 bases between. For the CDR3, the DNA is TGTGCCAGCAGCTCTACAGTTAGCAATCAGCCCCAGCATTTT. Protein sequence: CASSSTVSNQPQHF.

This clonotype was seen repeatedly, ten times or more. The chain is built from TRBV6-6 and TRBJ2-3; 10 bases are a match to TRBD1. CDR1 is MNHNY and CDR2 is SVGAGI in the germline V gene (reference sequence). V trimming: 2 bases; J trimming: 0 bases; junction bases outside the gene matches: 2. This CDR3 spans 16 amino acids. CDR3 bases: TGTGCCAGCAGTTACCCGGACAGGGGGAGCACAGATACGCAGTATTTT. It codes for CASSYPDRGSTDTQYF.

J is TRBJ2-3 and V is TRBV7-6; D gene unclear. V dropped 6 bases and J dropped 2 bases, with 15 bases sitting between them. The CDR3 is 15 amino acids. The germline gives CDR1 SGHVS, CDR2 FNYEAQ. This chain's CDR3 is CASRATLVDTDTQYF. The CDR3 DNA sequence: TGTGCCAGCAGAGCCACCTTGGTGGACACAGATACGCAGTATTTT.

This clonotype was recorded at least ten times. V gene TRBV9 combines with J gene TRBJ1-3; TRBD1 is a possible D gene (5 bases). Germline CDR1 SGDLS, CDR2 YYNGEE. The CDR3 runs 16 residues. V was cut by 2 bases and J by 0 bases, with 12 bases left in between. The CDR3 DNA sequence: TGTGCCAGCAGCGTTGCAGGGCCGACCTCTGGAAACACCATATATTTT. This sequence encodes CASSVAGPTSGNTIYF.

This clonotype has ten or more counts. The chain recombines TRBV11-3 with TRBJ2-3; 10 bases align to TRBD2. Germline V lookup: CDR1 SGHNT, CDR2 YENEEA. The trim removed 1 base at V and 6 bases at J, leaving 7 bases unmatched. This CDR3 is 16 amino acids long. CDR3 loop: CASSLGLAGVSDTQYF. CDR3 coding DNA: TGTGCCAGCAGCTTAGGGCTAGCGGGAGTCTCGGATACGCAGTATTTT.

This clonotype appeared many times. The V call is TRBV24-1, the J call TRBJ1-1; D perhaps matches TRBD1 (6 bases). This CDR3 comprises 12 residues. V was pared by 7 bases and J by 2 bases, with 7 bases between. Germline CDR1 is KGHDR and CDR2 is SFDVKD. As DNA, the CDR3 is TGTGCCACCAGGGACAGCAACACTGAAGCTTTCTTT. It specifies CATRDSNTEAFF.

Points on this clonotype: Being one base from a much bigger clone, this may be a read error. The chain has TRBV25-1 and TRBJ2-5; D remains unclear. The CDR3 consists of 15 residues. Germline V gene data show CDR1 as MGHDK and CDR2 as SYGVNS. CDR3 sequence (DNA): TGTGCCAGCAGTGAAATACACCTCGCGGAAGAGGCCCAGTACTTC. It encodes CASSEIHLAEEAQYF. Combining the CDR3 with reference TRBV25-1 and TRBJ2-5 gives the whole variable domain EADIYQTPRYLVIGTGKKITLECSQTMGHDKMYWYQQDPGMELHLIHYSYGVNSTEKGDLSSESTVSRIRTEHFPLTLESARPSHTSQYLCASSEIHLAEEAQYFGPGTRLLVL.

This clonotype was found many times. This chain connects TRBV29-1 to TRBJ2-5; no definite D call. Germline V gives CDR1 SQVTM, CDR2 ANQGSEA. V gave up 1 base and J gave up 4 bases, with 10 bases separating them. This CDR3 contains 13 residues. This chain's CDR3 is CSVEVPDRETQYF. DNA of the CDR3: TGCAGCGTTGAAGTGCCAGATAGAGAGACCCAGTACTTC.

V usage is TRBV24-1 and J usage is TRBJ2-1, with D uncertain. Trimming pared 2 bases from V and 4 bases from J, leaving 5 bases between. The germline V gene encodes CDR1 KGHDR and CDR2 SFDVKD. The CDR3 loop spans 13 amino acids. The CDR3 loop is CATSDYSYNEQFF. In DNA, the CDR3 is TGTGCCACCAGTGATTATAGTTACAATGAGCAGTTCTTC.

This clonotype was detected many times. CDR3: CATSSRRIEGANTGELFF. CDR3 in DNA: TGTGCCACCAGCTCACGTAGAATAGAGGGGGCCAACACCGGGGAGCTGTTTTTT. The chain recombines TRBV15 with TRBJ2-2; 7 positions agree with TRBD1. Per germline, CDR1 LNHNV and CDR2 YYDKDF (reference sequence). The CDR3 extends over 18 amino acids. The ends lost 5 bases at V and 2 bases at J; junction bases unmatched: 14. Together with reference TRBV15 and TRBJ2-2, the CDR3 gives the full variable domain: DAMVIQNPRYQVTQFGKPVTLSCSQTLNHNVMYWYQQKSSQAPKLLFHYYDKDFNNEADTPDNFQSRRPNTSFCFLDIRSPGLGDTAMYLCATSSRRIEGANTGELFFGEGSRLTVL.

The chain uses TRBV27 and TRBJ2-7, with TRBD2 identical over 11 bases. Germline CDR1 is MNHEY and CDR2 is SMNVEV (reference sequence). CDR3 size: 20 residues. V was pared by 5 bases and J by 2 bases, with 20 bases of the junction left unmatched. As DNA, the CDR3 is TGTGCCAGCAGTCCTTCACGGGACAGAGGACTAGCGGGTCTTCCCTACGAGCAGTACTTC. Residues: CASSPSRDRGLAGLPYEQYF.

This clonotype showed up many times. V usage is TRBV20-1 and J usage is TRBJ2-2, with 14 bases lining up with TRBD2. V was clipped by 6 bases and J by 7 bases; unmatched bases: 7. Germline CDR1 DFQATT, CDR2 SNEGSKA (reference sequence). The length of the CDR3 is 15 residues. CDR3 sequence: CSARTSGGHGGELFF. The CDR3, as DNA: TGCAGTGCACGGACTAGCGGGGGGCATGGCGGGGAGCTGTTTTTT.

This clonotype was picked up many times. The chain combines TRBV29-1 with TRBJ2-4; 9 bases are a match to TRBD1. With 7 bases clipped from V and 0 bases from J, the junction kept 7 bases outside the gene matches. The CDR3 is 15 amino acids. Germline V gene sequence: CDR1 SQVTM, CDR2 ANQGSEA. The CDR3 reads CSAKGQGLAKNIQYF. CDR3 nucleotide sequence: TGCAGCGCTAAAGGACAGGGGTTAGCCAAAAACATTCAGTACTTC.

This clonotype was detected many times. The V and J genes are TRBV7-9 and TRBJ2-2; D unclear. The CDR3 spans 11 residues. The V and J ends lost 7 bases and 3 bases respectively, with 3 bases between them. Germline-derived CDR1 and CDR2 are SEHNR and FQNEAQ (reference sequence). This CDR3 reads CASTHTGELFF. CDR3 sequence (DNA): TGTGCCAGCACACACACCGGGGAGCTGTTTTTT.

This clonotype showed up just a few times. The rearrangement uses TRBV6-2 or TRBV6-3 and TRBJ2-1; 14 bases are a match to TRBD2. J gave up 8 bases and V 6 bases, and 9 bases lay outside the gene matches. Germline loops: CDR1 MNHEY, CDR2 SVGEGT. The CDR3 contains 16 residues. CDR3 amino acids: CASSPMRLAGGHEQFF. The CDR3 DNA sequence: TGTGCCAGCAGCCCCATGAGACTAGCGGGGGGGCATGAGCAGTTCTTC.

Of note for this clonotype: This may arise from a read error, as a much more abundant clone is one base away. The chain couples TRBV7-2 to TRBJ2-2, with a tentative D call TRBD1 (5 bases). Germline CDR1 is SGHTA and CDR2 is FQGNSA. This CDR3 is built from 11 residues. This CDR3 is CVNRTTGELFF. Here the CDR3 DNA reads TGTGTCAACAGGACCACCGGGGAGCTGTTTTTT.

In its sample, this clonotype was seen many times. This chain joins TRBV6-2 or TRBV6-3 and TRBJ2-4; tentatively, D is TRBD1 (5 bases). The CDR3 is made up of 16 amino acids. Germline V gives CDR1 MNHEY, CDR2 SVGEGT. V dropped 4 bases and J dropped 0 bases, with 13 bases sitting between them. The DNA of the CDR3 is TGTGCCAGCAGTTCATCAGGGCTACTAGCCAAAAACATTCAGTACTTC. Translated, it gives CASSSSGLLAKNIQYF.